Listed here are 18 T cell receptor beta chains from one sample, sequenced in a study of spatial heterogeneity in lung cancer. General study findings and limits: Higher tumor mutation counts went along with higher counts of expanded intratumoral alpha and beta TCRs.

TCRdb re-called the 5' RACE reads through MiXCR, storing one row per CDR3 protein. This table has about 13,000 distinct CDR3 sequences, roughly 5.5% appearing once. No antigen has been identified for these receptors. Time point meaning: sample taken at primary tumor resection. Sequences were derived from lung tumor tissue, sampled at surgery. Source of these receptors: a male donor with early-stage non-small cell lung cancer.

This clonotype came up many times. This beta chain represents an off-target read in a library built for alpha chains; its size is of limited meaning. V gene TRBV10-3 combines with J gene TRBJ2-1; 8 nucleotides line up with TRBD1. V lost 6 bases to trimming and J lost 9 bases; unmatched junction nucleotides: 7. Germline assignment: CDR1 ENHRY and CDR2 SYGVKD. The CDR3 spans 13 residues. For the CDR3, the DNA is TGTGCCATCAGCCCGGACAGGGAACCTGAGCAGTTCTTC. Residues: CAISPDREPEQFF.

This clonotype was picked up many times. This beta chain represents an off-target read in a library built for alpha chains; its size is of limited meaning. CDR3 residues: CASSLFWSTNEKLFF. As DNA, the CDR3 is TGTGCCAGCAGTTTGTTTTGGTCAACTAATGAAAAACTGTTTTTT. This chain uses TRBV28 with TRBJ1-4; unclear D gene. The CDR3 runs to 15 residues. CDR1 and CDR2 from the germline V gene are MDHEN and SYDVKM. The V gene lost 3 bases and the J gene lost 0 bases, with 8 bases spanning the gap.

There are many counts of this clonotype. The size of this beta chain means little, since it is a stray read in a library made for alpha chains. V is TRBV6-5 and J is TRBJ1-2; a weak D match, TRBD1 (5 bases). Germline CDR1 reads MNHEY; CDR2 reads SVGAGI. The V and J ends lost 6 bases and 7 bases respectively, with 12 bases between them. This CDR3 comprises 12 residues. The CDR3 DNA reads TGTGCCAGCAGGATCGGGGGTAGTGGCTACACCTTC. Its protein is CASRIGGSGYTF.

In its sample, this clonotype was seen many times. With the library built for alpha chains, this beta chain is off target and its frequency is not meaningful. The chain is built from TRBV28 and TRBJ1-5, with unresolved D. Germline V gives CDR1 MDHEN, CDR2 SYDVKM. V was clipped by 5 bases and J by 7 bases, with 6 bases between them. This CDR3 contains 11 residues. The CDR3 is CASSRGQPQHF. DNA for the CDR3: TGTGCCAGCAGTAGAGGGCAGCCCCAGCATTTT.

Comment on this clonotype: This beta chain is an unintended read in a library built for alpha chains; its size means little. This sequence joins TRBV27 and TRBJ2-5; D unclear. Germline V gives CDR1 MNHEY, CDR2 SMNVEV (reference sequence). With 3 bases removed from V and 5 bases from J, the gap between germline ends came to 16 bases. The CDR3 extends over 15 amino acids. The CDR3 nucleotides read TGTGCCAGCAGTTTTCACAGCGCCTACGGGGAGACCCAGTACTTC. Translating it yields CASSFHSAYGETQYF.

Ten or more counts support this clonotype. Being off target in a library aimed at alpha chains, this beta chain has a size of little meaning. CDR3 in DNA: TGTGCCAGCAGCCAATCCACCCGGGACCGACTCCCCTACAATGAGCAGTTCTTC. It encodes CASSQSTRDRLPYNEQFF. The gene calls are TRBV14 and TRBJ2-1; tentatively, D is TRBD1 or TRBD2 (5 bases each). This CDR3 spans 18 amino acids. Trimming took off 2 bases at V and 2 bases at J, with 19 bases between the two ends. CDR1 is SGHDN and CDR2 is FVKESK in the germline V gene.

This clonotype was counted ten times or more. This beta chain represents an off-target read in a library built for alpha chains; its size is of limited meaning. CDR3 residues: CASSLISLAFF. CDR3 in DNA: TGTGCCAGCAGTTTAATCAGTTTGGCTTTCTTT. The genes are TRBV28 and TRBJ1-1; D not certain. CDR1 and CDR2 from the germline V gene are MDHEN and SYDVKM. This CDR3 contains 11 residues. Between the trimmed V and J ends, which lost 2 bases and 11 bases, there was a span of 9 bases.

At least ten counts were recorded for this clonotype. A library made for alpha chains picked up this beta chain off target, so its size means little. CDR3 amino acids: CSARTSGGYYNEQFF. CDR3 DNA sequence: TGCAGTGCCAGGACTAGCGGGGGATACTACAATGAGCAGTTCTTC. This chain uses TRBV20-1 with TRBJ2-1; 13 nucleotides line up with TRBD2. Germline V gene sequence: CDR1 DFQATT, CDR2 SNEGSKA (reference sequence). The V gene end was trimmed by 6 bases and the J gene end by 3 bases; junction bases not matched to a gene: 5. This CDR3 spans 15 amino acids.

This clonotype was found many times. This beta chain appears as a stray read in a library generated for alpha chains; its size is not informative. The chain joins TRBV7-2 to TRBJ1-3; no reliable D call. The CDR3 is 14 residues long. The V and J ends lost 2 bases and 2 bases respectively, with 7 bases between them. The germline V gene encodes CDR1 SGHTA and CDR2 FQGNSA. The CDR3 DNA sequence: TGTGCCAGCAGCTTAAGGCAGGCTGGAAACACCATATATTTT. It translates to CASSLRQAGNTIYF.

Many counts were recorded for this clonotype. Little can be read into the size of this beta chain, an off-target read in a library designed for alpha chains. The chain carries TRBV5-1 and TRBJ1-2, with 11 nucleotides matching TRBD1. With V trimmed by 4 bases and J by 2 bases, 1 base remained unmatched. The CDR3 runs to 14 residues. Germline V gives CDR1 SGHRS, CDR2 YFSETQ. CDR3 loop: CASSRDRGNYGYTF. CDR3 bases: TGCGCCAGCAGCCGGGACAGGGGGAACTATGGCTACACCTTC.

This clonotype was counted at least ten times. Being off target in a library aimed at alpha chains, this beta chain has a size of little meaning. V and J are TRBV5-1 and TRBJ2-5, with D maybe TRBD2 (5 bases). The germline CDR1 and CDR2 sequences are SGHRS and YFSETQ. The CDR3 sequence is 12 residues long. Trimming left V 2 bases short and J 5 bases short, with 7 bases between. CDR3 amino acids: CASSFSGETQYF. Here the CDR3 DNA reads TGCGCCAGCAGCTTCTCGGGGGAGACCCAGTACTTC.

This clonotype was counted a few times. The library was built for alpha chains, so this beta chain is an off-target read and its size means little. V usage is TRBV5-4 and J usage is TRBJ2-7; 13 positions agree with TRBD2. V shed 4 bases, J shed 7 bases, and the junction held 8 bases outside the gene matches. CDR1 is SGHNT and CDR2 is YYREEE in the germline V gene (reference sequence). The CDR3 is 15 residues long. The CDR3 here is CASSVGLAGILEQYF. CDR3 sequence (DNA): TGTGCCAGCAGCGTGGGACTAGCGGGGATCCTGGAGCAGTACTTC.

In this sample, this clonotype is medium-sized. This beta chain is an unintended read in a library built for alpha chains; its size means little. The genes are TRBV28 and TRBJ1-1; no firm D call. V was trimmed by 5 bases and J by 1 base, leaving 11 bases between them. Germline V gene lookup returns CDR1 MDHEN and CDR2 SYDVKM. This CDR3 is 14 amino acids long. CDR3 protein: CASSLITRNTEAFF. For the CDR3, the DNA is TGTGCCAGCAGTCTGATAACACGGAACACTGAAGCTTTCTTT.

At least ten counts were recorded for this clonotype. The library was prepared for alpha chains; this beta chain is a stray read, so its frequency means little. J is TRBJ2-7 and V is TRBV7-9, with a weak D call TRBD2 (5 bases). The germline CDR1 and CDR2 sequences are SEHNR and FQNEAQ (reference sequence). V gave up 3 bases and J gave up 4 bases, with 13 bases separating them. This CDR3 comprises 14 residues. The CDR3 DNA reads TGTGCCAGCAGCTTCGCGGGTCCGGGTTACGAGCAGTACTTC. It yields the protein CASSFAGPGYEQYF. Based on the CDR3 plus reference TRBV7-9 and TRBJ2-7, the full variable domain is DTGVSQNPRHKITKRGQNVTFRCDPISEHNRLYWYRQTLGQGPEFLTYFQNEAQLEKSRLLSDRFSAERPKGSFSTLEIQRTEQGDSAMYLCASSFAGPGYEQYFGPGTRLTVT.

This clonotype was detected ten times or more. This beta chain lies outside the target of a library built for alpha chains; its clone size means little. The rearrangement links TRBV10-2 to TRBJ2-5, with 15 bases aligning to TRBD2. Germline CDR1 is WSHSY and CDR2 is SAAADI. V lost 6 bases and J lost 5; bases outside the gene matches: 7. This CDR3 is built from 16 residues. The CDR3 coding sequence is TGCGCCAGCAGCTGGACTAGCGGGGGGGCCGGGGAGACCCAGTACTTC. Residues: CASSWTSGGAGETQYF.

Many counts were recorded for this clonotype. This beta chain is an off-target read within a library intended for alpha chains, so its frequency means little. This chain links TRBV29-1 with TRBJ2-2, with D possibly TRBD1 on 6 matching bases. The CDR3 covers 13 residues. Germline V gene sequence: CDR1 SQVTM, CDR2 ANQGSEA. The germline V and J ends were trimmed by 7 bases and 0 bases, with 9 bases remaining between them. CDR3 region: CSAGQSNTGELFF. DNA of the CDR3: TGCAGCGCAGGACAGTCGAACACCGGGGAGCTGTTTTTT.

As concerns this clonotype: This beta chain was picked up by a library intended for alpha chains and is off target, so its count carries little meaning. J is TRBJ1-2 and V is TRBV6-2 or TRBV6-3; 12 bases align to TRBD1. This CDR3 is 16 amino acids long. Germline trimming cut 6 bases from V and 6 bases from J; bases unmatched to any gene: 11. The V gene's germline CDR1 is MNHEY and CDR2 SVGEGT. Here the CDR3 reads CASRPLGQGASHGYTF. Here the CDR3 DNA reads TGTGCCAGCAGACCCCTGGGACAGGGGGCGTCACATGGCTACACCTTC.

About this clonotype itself: Because the library targeted alpha chains, this beta chain is an off-target read whose size means little. V and J are TRBV12-3 or TRBV12-4 and TRBJ1-3, with 7 bases fitting TRBD1. This CDR3 has 16 residues. As DNA, the CDR3 is TGTGCTAACCACACGGGACAGTATTGCTCTGGAAACACCATATATTTT. Translation: CANHTGQYCSGNTIYF.